These 27 T cell receptor beta chains were all obtained from the same sample, sequenced in a study of control samples from healthy donors and cancer patients. Using immunoSEQ multiplex PCR, the repertoire was profiled, and TCRdb retains in-frame clones only, with some absent. The sample has roughly 190,000 clones; around 93% are singletons. The source material was blood. These receptors were taken from a man under 40 in good health.

V gene TRBV6-5 combines with J gene TRBJ1-1, with D unresolved. Trimming took 0 bases from V and 7 from J, leaving 3 bases between them. Germline V gene data show CDR1 as MNHEY and CDR2 as SVGAGI. The CDR3 has 11 residues. This CDR3 is CASSYSGEAFF. CDR3 DNA sequence: TGTGCCAGCAGTTACTCGGGTGAAGCTTTCTTT.

The rearrangement links TRBV6-5 to TRBJ2-7, with 7 bases fitting TRBD1. After removal of 7 bases from V and 2 bases from J, the junction contained 5 bases not matched to a gene. CDR3 length equals 13 residues. Germline V gene data show CDR1 as MNHEY and CDR2 as SVGAGI. The CDR3 bases are TGTGCCAGCAACCCGGGACAGACCTACGAGCAGTACTTC. Protein sequence: CASNPGQTYEQYF.

The rearrangement joins TRBV3-1 (or the pseudogene TRBV3-2) to TRBJ1-4, with D unclear. Germline V gene lookup returns CDR1 LGHDT and CDR2 YNNKEL (reference sequence). CDR3 size: 17 residues. The ends were cut back, 1 base at V and 2 bases at J, with 14 bases in the middle. The CDR3 protein is CASSQGLGVGTNEKLFF. The CDR3 DNA sequence: TGTGCCAGCAGCCAAGGCTTGGGAGTCGGGACTAATGAAAAACTGTTTTTT.

This rearrangement joins TRBV19 to TRBJ1-6, with a possible D match to TRBD1 (5 bases). This CDR3 is 15 amino acids long. Germline CDR1 LNHDA, CDR2 SQIVND (reference sequence). Between the trimmed V and J ends, which lost 1 base and 11 bases, there was a span of 15 bases. Here the CDR3 DNA reads TGTGCCAGTAGTATAGCGCAGGGAATCAGCGCACCCCTCCACTTT. Protein: CASSIAQGISAPLHF.

V gene TRBV4-1 combines with J gene TRBJ2-5, with 9 positions matching TRBD2. The CDR3 length is 15 residues. The ends lost 5 bases at V and 4 bases at J; junction bases unmatched: 8. Germline CDR1 is MGHRA and CDR2 is YSYEKL. CDR3 DNA sequence: TGCGCCAGCAGCTATACCTCGACTAGCGGAGAGACCCAGTACTTC. The encoded protein is CASSYTSTSGETQYF.

The chain links TRBV6-5 to TRBJ2-3, with TRBD2 matching over 13 bases. The CDR3 consists of 15 residues. CDR1 is MNHEY, CDR2 SVGAGI, per germline. V shed 7 bases, J shed 5 bases, and the junction held 6 bases outside the gene matches. CDR3 sequence: CASNPGLAGEDTQYF. The CDR3 coding sequence is TGTGCCAGCAACCCCGGACTAGCGGGGGAAGATACGCAGTATTTT.

This chain links TRBV19 with TRBJ2-3; 11 bases agree with TRBD2. V was clipped by 5 bases and J by 2 bases; unmatched bases: 6. The CDR3 is 16 residues long. Germline V lookup: CDR1 LNHDA, CDR2 SQIVND (reference sequence). Here the CDR3 reads CASSSGTSGFTDTQYF. CDR3 DNA: TGTGCCAGTAGTTCCGGGACTAGCGGATTCACAGATACGCAGTATTTT. Full variable domain (missing parts from reference TRBV19 and TRBJ2-3): DGGITQSPKYLFRKEGQNVTLSCEQNLNHDAMYWYRQDPGQGLRLIYYSQIVNDFQKGDIAEGYSVSREKKESFPLTVTSAQKNPTAFYLCASSSGTSGFTDTQYFGPGTRLTVL.

The chain links TRBV3-1 (or the pseudogene TRBV3-2) to TRBJ2-1, with unresolved D. CDR1 and CDR2 from the germline V gene are LGHDT and YNNKEL (reference sequence). Trimming left V 3 bases short and J 8 bases short, with 8 bases between. CDR3 length equals 12 residues. CDR3 in amino acids: CASSQTTYEQFF. The CDR3 DNA reads TGTGCCAGCAGCCAGACGACTTATGAGCAGTTCTTC.

The chain is built from TRBV4-1 and TRBJ1-1, with D uncertain. The germline V gene encodes CDR1 MGHRA and CDR2 YSYEKL. V dropped 3 bases and J dropped 1 base, with 12 bases sitting between them. The CDR3 covers 15 residues. The CDR3 DNA reads TGCGCCAGCAGCCAGAGTTCCCCCCCGAACACTGAAGCTTTCTTT. This encodes CASSQSSPPNTEAFF.

The V call is TRBV11-1, the J call TRBJ1-1; D remains unclear. This CDR3 comprises 13 residues. V was cut by 5 bases and J by 1 base, with 8 bases left in between. Per germline, CDR1 SGHAT and CDR2 FQDESV (reference sequence). CDR3: CASSKQTNTEAFF. DNA for the CDR3: TGTGCCAGCAGCAAACAAACGAACACTGAAGCTTTCTTT.

The V and J genes are TRBV7-6 and TRBJ2-2; D unresolved. The CDR3 length is 13 residues. Per the germline V gene, CDR1 is SGHVS and CDR2 is FNYEAQ. V was shortened by 4 bases and J by 0 bases, with 3 bases between the two germline ends. CDR3 residues: CASSSPNTGELFF. The CDR3 nucleotides read TGTGCCAGCAGCTCACCGAACACCGGGGAGCTGTTTTTT.

The chain recombines TRBV5-1 with TRBJ2-3, with 7 bases matching TRBD2. The CDR3 consists of 16 residues. The V and J ends lost 2 bases and 0 bases, in that order; junction bases with no gene match: 6. CDR1 and CDR2 from the germline V gene are SGHRS and YFSETQ. In DNA form, the CDR3 reads TGCGCCAGCAGCTTACGGGACTATCCTAGCACAGATACGCAGTATTTT. This encodes CASSLRDYPSTDTQYF.

The rearrangement links TRBV5-1 to TRBJ2-7; maybe TRBD2 (5 bases). CDR1 and CDR2 from the germline V gene are SGHRS and YFSETQ. This CDR3 is 15 amino acids long. Deletions cut 4 bases from V and 7 bases from J, with 21 bases between. CDR3 in DNA: TGCGCCAGCAGCCCGGACGGACCTCAGTCGGGGGAGCAGTACTTC. Its protein product is CASSPDGPQSGEQYF. The variable domain in full, with the rest retrieved from reference TRBV5-1 and TRBJ2-7, is KAGVTQTPRYLIKTRGQQVTLSCSPISGHRSVSWYQQTPGQGLQFLFEYFSETQRNKGNFPGRFSGRQFSNSRSEMNVSTLELGDSALYLCASSPDGPQSGEQYFGPGTRLTVT.

CDR3 protein: CASSLSTVPDTQYF. Here the CDR3 DNA reads TGTGCCAGCAGCCTATCCACGGTCCCAGATACGCAGTATTTT. The chain combines TRBV11-2 with TRBJ2-3; D is ambiguous. V dropped 5 bases and J dropped 4 bases, with 13 bases sitting between them. This CDR3 comprises 14 residues. Germline V gene data show CDR1 as SGHAT and CDR2 as FQNNGV.

The rearrangement joins TRBV5-1 to TRBJ1-5; TRBD1 is a possible D gene (5 bases). V lost 5 bases and J 0 bases, leaving 12 bases between the germline ends. The CDR3 contains 15 residues. CDR1 is SGHRS, CDR2 YFSETQ, per germline. Written as DNA, the CDR3 is TGCGCCAGCAGTGAAAGTGGGGCTAGCAATCAGCCCCAGCATTTT. Its translation is CASSESGASNQPQHF.

This chain joins TRBV10-1 and TRBJ2-7; D gene ambiguous. Germline V gene data show CDR1 as WNHNN and CDR2 as SYGVQD (reference sequence). Trimming removed 0 bases from V and 2 bases from J, with 11 bases in between. This CDR3 contains 15 residues. CDR3 loop: CASSESGGVAYEQYF. In DNA form, the CDR3 reads TGCGCCAGCAGTGAGTCCGGTGGGGTAGCCTACGAGCAGTACTTC.

This clone was detected only once. The chain combines TRBV27 with TRBJ1-5; tentative D call: TRBD1 (6 bases). Germline values: CDR1 MNHEY, CDR2 SMNVEV (reference sequence). Trimming left V 8 bases short and J 5 bases short, with 19 bases between. CDR3 length: 15 amino acids. The CDR3 loop is CASRSVGAGDQPQHF. The DNA of the CDR3 is TGTGCCAGCCGCTCCGTTGGGGCAGGGGATCAGCCCCAGCATTTT.

The chain carries TRBV29-1 and TRBJ1-2; D is ambiguous. This CDR3 region has 11 residues. Trimming removed 4 bases at V and 8 bases at J, with 11 bases between. Germline CDR1 and CDR2: SQVTM and ANQGSEA. This CDR3 is CSVAGMEGYTF. Written as DNA, the CDR3 is TGCAGCGTTGCGGGGATGGAGGGCTACACCTTC.

The rearrangement links TRBV18 to TRBJ1-4; D gene uncertain. CDR1 KGHSH and CDR2 LQKENI come from the germline V gene. The CDR3 totals 13 residues. The V and J ends lost 6 bases and 2 bases respectively, with 7 bases between them. CDR3 sequence reads: CASSGGTNEKLFF. The CDR3 DNA reads TGTGCCAGCTCTGGTGGCACTAATGAAAAACTGTTTTTT.

The genes are TRBV9 and TRBJ2-2, with 7 bases fitting TRBD2. Per the germline V gene, CDR1 is SGDLS and CDR2 is YYNGEE. This CDR3 contains 12 residues. The trim removed 10 bases at V and 4 bases at J, leaving 4 bases unmatched. CDR3: CAGEGLTGELFF. Here the CDR3 DNA reads TGTGCCGGGGAGGGCCTCACCGGGGAGCTGTTTTTT.

This chain uses TRBV19 with TRBJ1-5; TRBD1 is a possible D gene (6 bases). The CDR3 runs to 13 residues. V lost 3 bases and J lost 7, with 10 bases in between. Per germline, CDR1 LNHDA and CDR2 SQIVND (reference sequence). The CDR3 sequence: CASSIGQLQPQHF. As DNA, the CDR3 is TGTGCCAGTAGTATCGGACAGCTCCAGCCCCAGCATTTT.

At least ten counts were recorded for this clone. V usage is TRBV2 and J usage is TRBJ1-6; possible D gene TRBD1, 6 bases. Germline V gene lookup returns CDR1 SNHLY and CDR2 FYNNEI. Deletions cut 6 bases from V and 7 bases from J, with 22 bases between. The CDR3 sequence is 17 residues long. The DNA of the CDR3 is TGTGCCAGCAGGCTGACCGAGGGAGACAGGACCAATTCACCCCTCCACTTT. The encoded protein is CASRLTEGDRTNSPLHF.

The V gene is TRBV2, the J gene TRBJ2-7; 9 bases line up with TRBD1. This CDR3 is 14 amino acids long. V was pared by 10 bases and J by 4 bases, with 11 bases of the junction left unmatched. Looked up from germline, CDR1 is SNHLY and CDR2 is FYNNEI. The CDR3 reads CATTFGTGFYEQYF. For the CDR3, the DNA is TGTGCCACCACATTCGGGACAGGGTTTTACGAGCAGTACTTC.

This chain joins TRBV7-3 and TRBJ2-1, with D uncertain. CDR3 length equals 18 residues. Trimming removed 1 base at V and 4 bases at J, with 20 bases between. Germline V lookup: CDR1 SGHTA, CDR2 FQGTGA. CDR3 DNA: TGTGCCAGCAGCTTAAATCTAGGACCGCCGGAGCGATACAATGAGCAGTTCTTC. Its translation is CASSLNLGPPERYNEQFF.

CDR3 in DNA: TGTGCCAGCAGTAAGGGAACTGAGCAGTTCTTC. It specifies CASSKGTEQFF. This chain joins TRBV27 and TRBJ2-1; D is unresolved. With 5 bases removed from V and 9 bases from J, the gap between germline ends came to 8 bases. The germline V gene has CDR1 MNHEY and CDR2 SMNVEV (reference sequence). The CDR3 extends over 11 amino acids.

The rearrangement uses TRBV6-5 and TRBJ1-1, with D hard to call. V lost 2 bases, J lost 3 bases, and 7 bases lay in between. The V gene's germline CDR1 is MNHEY and CDR2 SVGAGI. The CDR3 spans 13 residues. The CDR3 reads CASSYGQDTEAFF. The CDR3 bases are TGTGCCAGCAGTTACGGCCAAGACACTGAAGCTTTCTTT.

The rearrangement joins TRBV12-3 or TRBV12-4 to TRBJ1-2; D gene uncertain. This CDR3 comprises 12 residues. Trimming cost V 9 bases and J 4 bases, with 12 bases left between them. In nucleotides, the CDR3 is TGTGCCAGATCTGACGGATTCTATGGCTACACCTTC. The encoded protein is CARSDGFYGYTF.